The rows below give T cell receptor beta chains drawn from one sample of a study of shared clonotypes between healthy human individuals. Measured with immunoSEQ multiplex PCR; TCRdb has only the in-frame clones, and not every one. The sample consists of 2 million or so clones, over 85% of them appearing once. Sequencing input: naive CD8+ T cells sorted from blood. These receptors were obtained from a man between 18 and 35 years old in good health. The CDR3 runs from the conserved cysteine through the conserved F or W. A D gene is named only where the DNA matches it firmly. Size is stated for part of the rows, as once, few or many counts, or as a class when the clone is expanded.

>.|.|TRBV5-5|TRBJ2-7
TGTGCCAGCAGCTTGGAACGGCAGGGAAGCTACGAGCAGTACTTC
CASSLERQGSYEQYF
>.|.|TRBV19|TRBJ2-1
TGTGCCAGTAGTGTCATCGACTCCTACAATGAGCAGTTCTTC
CASSVIDSYNEQFF
>.|.|TRBV7-6|TRBJ1-6
TGTGCCAGCAGCTTAGGGCCTCCCGGCGATTCACCCCTCCACTTT
CASSLGPPGDSPLHF
>.|.|TRBV30|TRBJ2-7
TGTGCCTGGAGTTTCCGGACAGCCCCCTACGAGCAGTACTTC
CAWSFRTAPYEQYF
>.|.|TRBV27|TRBJ2-2
TGTGCCAGCAGTTACCGTAACACCGGGGAGCTGTTTTTT
CASSYRNTGELFF
>TRBD2|.|TRBV7-7|TRBJ2-2
TGTGCTAGCAGCTTAGGATTAGCGGGAGTCGGCGGGGAGCTGTTTTTT
CASSLGLAGVGGELFF
>TRBD2|.|TRBV5-1|TRBJ2-2
TGCGCCAGCAACGACAGGGTTAGCGGGAGCCCGGGCACCGGGGAGCTGTTTTTT
CASNDRVSGSPGTGELFF
>TRBD1|once|TRBV5-1|TRBJ1-3
TGCGCCAGCAGCATGGACAGGGCTGGAAACACCATATATTTT
CASSMDRAGNTIYF
>.|.|TRBV2|TRBJ2-7
TGTGCCAGCAGTGAATCGGGGATCGGTTACGAGCAGTACTTC
CASSESGIGYEQYF
>.|.|TRBV6-5|TRBJ2-7
TGTGCCAGCAGTTTCCGCCCCTCCTTTGGTGAGCAGTACTTC
CASSFRPSFGEQYF
>TRBD1|.|TRBV11-2|TRBJ2-7
TGTGCCAGCAGCTTAGGGACAGGGGGAACTCCTTCCTACGAGCAGTACTTC
CASSLGTGGTPSYEQYF
>TRBD2|.|TRBV28|TRBJ2-5
TGTGCCAGCAGAACGGGGGGGAAAGAGACCCAGTACTTC
CASRTGGKETQYF
>TRBD2|.|TRBV4-1|TRBJ2-2
TGCGCCAGCAGCCAACCTAGCGGAGCCACCGGGGAGCTGTTTTTT
CASSQPSGATGELFF
>TRBD2|.|TRBV13|TRBJ2-1
TGTGCCAGCAGCTTAGAAGCGGGGCTATACAATGAGCAGTTCTTC
CASSLEAGLYNEQFF
>TRBD1|.|TRBV29-1|TRBJ2-1
TGCAGCGTCCTTAATGAACAGGGGTCTGAGCAGTTCTTC
CSVLNEQGSEQFF
>.|.|TRBV9|TRBJ2-3
TGTGCCAGCAGCGTAGGAGGGGGGAGCACAGATACGCAGTATTTT
CASSVGGGSTDTQYF
>.|.|TRBV30|TRBJ2-5
TGTGCCTGGAACAGGGTCCAAGAGACCCAGTACTTC
CAWNRVQETQYF
>TRBD2|.|TRBV27|TRBJ2-7
TGTGCCAGCAGTTCTACTAGCGGCTACGAGCAGTACTTC
CASSSTSGYEQYF
>.|.|TRBV14|TRBJ2-5
TGTGCCAGCAGCGACATAGAGACCCAAGAGACCCAGTACTTC
CASSDIETQETQYF
>TRBD1|.|TRBV6-1|TRBJ2-7
TGTGCCAGCAGAGGGACAGGGTGGTACGAGCAGTACTTC
CASRGTGWYEQYF
>.|.|TRBV5-1|TRBJ2-1
TGCGCCAGCAGCTTGCAAGCCTTTAGCTCCTACAATGAGCAGTTCTTC
CASSLQAFSSYNEQFF
>.|.|TRBV6-1|TRBJ2-2
TGTGCCAGCAGTGAAGTGTGGAACACCGGGGAGCTGTTTTTT
CASSEVWNTGELFF
>.|.|TRBV4-1|TRBJ2-3
TGCGCCAGCAGCCAAGAAGGAGGATGGGCAGATACGCAGTATTTT
CASSQEGGWADTQYF
>.|.|TRBV30|TRBJ2-7
TGTGCCAGCTACGGGACACCGACCTACGAGCAGTACTTC
CASYGTPTYEQYF
>.|.|TRBV4-1|TRBJ2-1
TGCGCCAGCAGCCCGGGACCAAACAATGAGCAGTTCTTC
CASSPGPNNEQFF
>TRBD2|.|TRBV4-1|TRBJ2-7
TGCGCCAGCAGCCAAGAGAGGCCTAGCGGGATGAATTCCTACGAGCAGTACTTC
CASSQERPSGMNSYEQYF
>.|.|TRBV11-2|TRBJ1-4
TGTGCCAGCAGCTTCGCTGGGGAAAAACTGTTTTTT
CASSFAGEKLFF
>.|.|TRBV5-6|TRBJ2-7
TGTGCCAGCAGCTTGACAGGGACATCCTACGAGCAGTACTTC
CASSLTGTSYEQYF
>.|.|TRBV7-8|TRBJ2-7
TGTGCCAGCAGCTCGACCGCCGGGGTACCCCCCTACGAGCAGTACTTC
CASSSTAGVPPYEQYF
>.|once|TRBV27|TRBJ2-2
TGTGCCAGCAGTCGAAGGGCCACCGGGGAGCTGTTTTTT
CASSRRATGELFF
>TRBD1|.|TRBV27|TRBJ1-2
TGTGCCAGCAGTTTCGGGACAGGGGTTAACTATGGCTACACCTTC
CASSFGTGVNYGYTF
>.|.|TRBV23-1|TRBJ1-6
TGCGCCAGCAGTCCTAAAGATGATTCACCCCTCCACTTT
CASSPKDDSPLHF
>TRBD2|.|TRBV28|TRBJ2-5
TGTGCCAGCAGTCAAACTAGCGGGGGGGCCGGAGAGACCCAGTACTTC
CASSQTSGGAGETQYF
>.|.|TRBV7-9|TRBJ1-2
TGTGCCAGCAGCGAAGTCGGGGAACCGATCTATGGCTACACCTTC
CASSEVGEPIYGYTF
>.|.|TRBV30|TRBJ1-3
TGTGCCTGGAGTGTAGATGGGTCTGGGGCTGGAAACACCATATATTTT
CAWSVDGSGAGNTIYF
>.|once|TRBV2|TRBJ1-5
TGTGCCAGCAGCCTAGCGGACAGTAGCAATCAGCCCCAGCATTTT
CASSLADSSNQPQHF
>TRBD1|.|TRBV11-1|TRBJ2-1
TGTGCCAGCAGCTCCGTTAACAGGGGTTACAATGAGCAGTTCTTC
CASSSVNRGYNEQFF